This T cell receptor beta chain came from a study of T cell changes during pregnancy in multiple sclerosis. Clones were sequenced by immunoSEQ multiplex PCR, and TCRdb holds only the in-frame ones, with some missing. The data show about 64,000 clones, approximately 92% seen once. This CDR3 contains 18 residues. V lost 5 bases and J 2 bases, leaving 21 bases between the germline ends. In germline, CDR1 is SGHTA, CDR2 FQGNSA. The chain recombines TRBV7-2 with TRBJ2-2; TRBD2 might be the D (7 bases). The sample here was peripheral blood, taken in the second trimester of pregnancy. The origin of this receptor is a female donor with multiple sclerosis, enrolled in a pregnancy study. The CDR3 region is CASSVRFGGGPNTGELFF. The CDR3 nucleotides are TGTGCCAGCAGCGTCCGTTTCGGCGGGGGCCCTAACACCGGGGAGCTGTTTTTT.